The clone carrying this T cell receptor (beta chain) was seen only a few times. Each CDR3 protein gets one entry after TCRdb re-called the RACE reads with MiXCR. The table shows 65,000 to 80,000 distinct CDR3 sequences, with roughly 8.6% occurring only once. As for time point: healthy volunteer bleed at 6 weeks. Extraction of total RNA was performed on unfractionated whole blood. The sample originates from a study of human T cells and chemical hapten exposure. The ends lost 3 bases at V and 1 base at J; junction bases unmatched: 4. The CDR3 has 16 amino acids. Germline loops: CDR1 KGHSH, CDR2 LQKENI. The sequenced sample was whole blood. The chain carries TRBV18 and TRBJ1-5, with 9 bases aligning to TRBD1. The clonotype originates from a male donor in good health. Some clones in this sample may be carry-over from other donors' samples. CDR3: CASSPGQGMSNQPQHF. Written as DNA, the CDR3 is TGTGCCAGCTCACCTGGACAGGGGATGAGCAATCAGCCCCAGCATTTT.